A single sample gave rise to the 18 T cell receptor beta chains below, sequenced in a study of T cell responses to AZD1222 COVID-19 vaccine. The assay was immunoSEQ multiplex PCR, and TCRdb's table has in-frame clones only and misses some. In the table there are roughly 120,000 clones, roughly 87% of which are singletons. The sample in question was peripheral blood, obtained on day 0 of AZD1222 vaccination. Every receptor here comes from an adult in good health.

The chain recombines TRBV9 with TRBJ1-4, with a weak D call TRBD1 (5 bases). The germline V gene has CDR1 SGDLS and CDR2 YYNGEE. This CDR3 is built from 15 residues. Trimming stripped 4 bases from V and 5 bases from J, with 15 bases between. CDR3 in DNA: TGTGCCAGCAGCCCCGTGAGTGAGGGGAATGAAAAACTGTTTTTT. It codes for CASSPVSEGNEKLFF.

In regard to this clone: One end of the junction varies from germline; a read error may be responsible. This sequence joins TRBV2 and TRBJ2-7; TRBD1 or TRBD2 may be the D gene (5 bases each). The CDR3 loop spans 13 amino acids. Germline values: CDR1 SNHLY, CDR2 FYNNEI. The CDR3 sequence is CASLGPPTYEQCF. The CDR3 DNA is TGTGCCAGCTTGGGACCGCCTACCTACGAGCAGTGCTTC.

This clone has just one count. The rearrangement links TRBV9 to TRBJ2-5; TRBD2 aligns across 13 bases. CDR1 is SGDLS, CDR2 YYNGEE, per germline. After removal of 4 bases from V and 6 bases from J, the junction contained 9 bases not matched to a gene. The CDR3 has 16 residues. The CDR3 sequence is CASSSPGTSGMKTQYF. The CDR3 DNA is TGTGCCAGCAGCTCCCCCGGGACTAGCGGGATGAAGACCCAGTACTTC.

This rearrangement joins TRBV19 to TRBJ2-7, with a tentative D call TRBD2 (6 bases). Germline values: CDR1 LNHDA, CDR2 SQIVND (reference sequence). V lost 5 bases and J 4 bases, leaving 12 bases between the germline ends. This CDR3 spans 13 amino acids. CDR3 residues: CASSSGVPYEQYF. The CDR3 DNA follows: TGTGCCAGTAGTTCGGGGGTTCCGTACGAGCAGTACTTC.

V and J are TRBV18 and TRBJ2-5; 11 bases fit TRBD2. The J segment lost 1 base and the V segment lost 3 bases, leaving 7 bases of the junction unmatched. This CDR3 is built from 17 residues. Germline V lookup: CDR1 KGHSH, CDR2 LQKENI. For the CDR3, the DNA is TGTGCCAGCTCACCCCGGGCTAGCGGGGGGATCCAAGAGACCCAGTACTTC. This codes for CASSPRASGGIQETQYF. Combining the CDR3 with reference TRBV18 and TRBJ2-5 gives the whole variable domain NAGVMQNPRHLVRRRGQEARLRCSPMKGHSHVYWYRQLPEEGLKFMVYLQKENIIDESGMPKERFSAEFPKEGPSILRIQQVVRGDSAAYFCASSPRASGGIQETQYFGPGTRLLVL.

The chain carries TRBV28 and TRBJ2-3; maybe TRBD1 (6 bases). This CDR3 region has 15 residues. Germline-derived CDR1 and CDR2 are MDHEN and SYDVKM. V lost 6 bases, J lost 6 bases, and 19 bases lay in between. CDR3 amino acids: CASSGPGQGVDTQYF. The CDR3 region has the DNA TGTGCCAGCAGCGGTCCGGGACAAGGGGTGGATACGCAGTATTTT. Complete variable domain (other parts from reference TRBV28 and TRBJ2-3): DVKVTQSSRYLVKRTGEKVFLECVQDMDHENMFWYRQDPGLGLRLIYFSYDVKMKEKGDIPEGYSVSREKKERFSLILESASTNQTSMYLCASSGPGQGVDTQYFGPGTRLTVL.

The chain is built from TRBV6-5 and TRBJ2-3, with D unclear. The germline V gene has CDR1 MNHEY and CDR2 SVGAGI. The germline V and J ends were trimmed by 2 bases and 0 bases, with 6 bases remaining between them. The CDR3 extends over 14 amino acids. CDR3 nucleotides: TGTGCCAGCAGTTACGGTGACAGCACAGATACGCAGTATTTT. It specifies CASSYGDSTDTQYF.

CDR3 coding DNA: TGTGCCAGCAGCTTAGGACAGGGGGTCATGAACACTGAAGCTTTCTTT. Protein sequence: CASSLGQGVMNTEAFF. The chain couples TRBV5-4 to TRBJ1-1; 10 nucleotides line up with TRBD1. Germline-derived CDR1 and CDR2 are SGHNT and YYREEE (reference sequence). CDR3 size: 16 residues. V was clipped by 2 bases and J by 0 bases; unmatched bases: 4.

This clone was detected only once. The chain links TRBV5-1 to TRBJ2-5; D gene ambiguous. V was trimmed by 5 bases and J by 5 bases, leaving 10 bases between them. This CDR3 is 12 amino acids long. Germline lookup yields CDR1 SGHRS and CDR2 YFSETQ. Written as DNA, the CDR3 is TGCGCCAGCAGTATAGACGGGGAGACCCAGTACTTC. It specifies CASSIDGETQYF.

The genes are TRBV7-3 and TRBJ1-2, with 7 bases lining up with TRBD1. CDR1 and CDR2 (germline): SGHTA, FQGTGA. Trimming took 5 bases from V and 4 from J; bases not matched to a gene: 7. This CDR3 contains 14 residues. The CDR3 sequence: CASSLQGGIYGYTF. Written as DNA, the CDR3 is TGTGCCAGCAGCCTCCAGGGGGGGATCTATGGCTACACCTTC.

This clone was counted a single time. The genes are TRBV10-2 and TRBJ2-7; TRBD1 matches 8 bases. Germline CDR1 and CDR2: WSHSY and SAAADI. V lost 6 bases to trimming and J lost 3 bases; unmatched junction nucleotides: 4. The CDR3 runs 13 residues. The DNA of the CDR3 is TGCGCCAGCAGGGCAGGACAGGGCTACGAGCAGTACTTC. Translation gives CASRAGQGYEQYF.

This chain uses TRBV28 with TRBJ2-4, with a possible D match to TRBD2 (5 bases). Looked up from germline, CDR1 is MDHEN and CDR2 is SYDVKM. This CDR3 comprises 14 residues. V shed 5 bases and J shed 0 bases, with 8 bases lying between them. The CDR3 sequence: CASSNGGAKNIQYF. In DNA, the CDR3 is TGTGCCAGCAGTAATGGAGGAGCCAAAAACATTCAGTACTTC.

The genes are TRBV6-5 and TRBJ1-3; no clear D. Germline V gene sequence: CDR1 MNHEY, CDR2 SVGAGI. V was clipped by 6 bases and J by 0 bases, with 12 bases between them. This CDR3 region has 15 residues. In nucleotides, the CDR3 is TGTGCCAGCAGCCCCGGGCGGCCCTCTGGAAACACCATATATTTT. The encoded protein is CASSPGRPSGNTIYF.

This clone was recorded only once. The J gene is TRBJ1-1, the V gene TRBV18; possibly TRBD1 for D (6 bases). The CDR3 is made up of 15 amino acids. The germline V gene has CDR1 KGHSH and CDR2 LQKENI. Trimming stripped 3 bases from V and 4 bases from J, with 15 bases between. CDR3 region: CASSPRKTGFTEAFF. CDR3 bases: TGTGCCAGCTCACCTCGAAAAACAGGGTTCACTGAAGCTTTCTTT. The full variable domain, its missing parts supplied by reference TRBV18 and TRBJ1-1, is NAGVMQNPRHLVRRRGQEARLRCSPMKGHSHVYWYRQLPEEGLKFMVYLQKENIIDESGMPKERFSAEFPKEGPSILRIQQVVRGDSAAYFCASSPRKTGFTEAFFGQGTRLTVV.

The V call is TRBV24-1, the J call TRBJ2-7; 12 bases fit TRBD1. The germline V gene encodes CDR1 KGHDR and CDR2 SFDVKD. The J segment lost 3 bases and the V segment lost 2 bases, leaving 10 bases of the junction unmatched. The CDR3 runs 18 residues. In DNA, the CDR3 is TGTGCCACCAGTGATTCCGGGACAGGGGGCAGGGCAGGCTACGAGCAGTACTTC. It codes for CATSDSGTGGRAGYEQYF.

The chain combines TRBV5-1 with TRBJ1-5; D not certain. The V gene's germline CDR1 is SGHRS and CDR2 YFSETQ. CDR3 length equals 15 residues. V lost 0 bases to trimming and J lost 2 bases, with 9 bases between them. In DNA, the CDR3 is TGCGCCAGCAGCTTGGAAGGGCCTGGCAATCAGCCCCAGCATTTT. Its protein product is CASSLEGPGNQPQHF. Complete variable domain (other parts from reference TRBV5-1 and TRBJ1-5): KAGVTQTPRYLIKTRGQQVTLSCSPISGHRSVSWYQQTPGQGLQFLFEYFSETQRNKGNFPGRFSGRQFSNSRSEMNVSTLELGDSALYLCASSLEGPGNQPQHFGDGTRLSIL.

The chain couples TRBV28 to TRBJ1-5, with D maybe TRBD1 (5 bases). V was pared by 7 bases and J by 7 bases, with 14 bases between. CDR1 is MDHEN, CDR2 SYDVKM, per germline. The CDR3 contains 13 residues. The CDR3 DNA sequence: TGTGCCAGCACCCCCGGGGGGTACCAGCCCCAGCATTTT. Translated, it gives CASTPGGYQPQHF.

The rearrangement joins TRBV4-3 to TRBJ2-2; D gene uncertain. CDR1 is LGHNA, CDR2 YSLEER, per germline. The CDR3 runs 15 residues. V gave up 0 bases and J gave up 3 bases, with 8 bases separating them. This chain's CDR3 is CASSQEYLYTGELFF. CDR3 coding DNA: TGCGCCAGCAGCCAAGAATACCTATACACCGGGGAGCTGTTTTTT.